The next 26 T cell receptor beta chains were all read from a single sample in a study of T cell responses to AZD1222 COVID-19 vaccine. Data came from immunoSEQ multiplex PCR; TCRdb stores just in-frame clones and leaves some out. Here the sample spans some 97,000 clones, approximately 87% being singletons. Here the sequenced sample was peripheral blood, taken on day 0 of MenACWY control vaccination. The receptors here all came from an adult in good health.

This clone appeared once. The gene calls are TRBV18 and TRBJ2-7; TRBD1 agrees at 7 bases. Germline V gene data show CDR1 as KGHSH and CDR2 as LQKENI. The CDR3 consists of 14 residues. After removal of 6 bases from V and 4 bases from J, the junction contained 9 bases not matched to a gene. In nucleotides, the CDR3 is TGTGCCAGCTCTGAAAGGCTCAGGGGGTACGAGCAGTACTTC. Translating it yields CASSERLRGYEQYF. The full variable domain, completed using reference TRBV18 and TRBJ2-7, is NAGVMQNPRHLVRRRGQEARLRCSPMKGHSHVYWYRQLPEEGLKFMVYLQKENIIDESGMPKERFSAEFPKEGPSILRIQQVVRGDSAAYFCASSERLRGYEQYFGPGTRLTVT.

This chain's CDR3 is CASSFDRDPPQHF. DNA of the CDR3: TGTGCCAGCAGCTTCGACAGGGACCCGCCCCAGCATTTT. The V gene is TRBV5-4, the J gene TRBJ1-5; 7 bases align to TRBD1. CDR3 length: 13 amino acids. Trimming removed 2 bases from V and 9 bases from J; junction bases left unmatched: 5. Germline V gene lookup returns CDR1 SGHNT and CDR2 YYREEE (reference sequence).

This chain joins TRBV2 and TRBJ1-5, with D maybe TRBD1 (5 bases). Germline V lookup: CDR1 SNHLY, CDR2 FYNNEI. The CDR3 has 13 amino acids. V was trimmed by 1 base and J by 5 bases, leaving 6 bases between them. CDR3 protein: CASSEGGDQPQHF. Written as DNA, the CDR3 is TGTGCCAGCAGTGAAGGGGGGGATCAGCCCCAGCATTTT.

The chain is built from TRBV6-2 or TRBV6-3 and TRBJ2-7, with TRBD1 identical over 7 bases. V dropped 4 bases and J dropped 5; count of bases not matched to a gene: 11. The CDR3 loop spans 15 amino acids. CDR1 is MNHEY and CDR2 is SVGEGT in the germline V gene. CDR3 sequence reads: CASSSMGTAGDEQYF. DNA for the CDR3: TGTGCCAGCAGTTCCATGGGGACAGCTGGGGACGAGCAGTACTTC.

This chain links TRBV5-4 with TRBJ1-2; tentatively, D is TRBD1 (6 bases). Deletions cut 4 bases from V and 3 bases from J, with 13 bases between. The CDR3 totals 14 residues. Germline values: CDR1 SGHNT, CDR2 YYREEE (reference sequence). The DNA for the CDR3 is TGTGCCAGCAGCCAGAACAGGGACCACTATGGCTACACCTTC. Protein sequence: CASSQNRDHYGYTF. Full variable domain (remainder filled in from reference TRBV5-4 and TRBJ1-2): ETGVTQSPTHLIKTRGQQVTLRCSSQSGHNTVSWYQQALGQGPQFIFQYYREEENGRGNFPPRFSGLQFPNYSSELNVNALELDDSALYLCASSQNRDHYGYTFGSGTRLTVV.

This rearrangement joins TRBV19 to TRBJ2-3; D is unclear. V was pared by 5 bases and J by 3 bases, with 6 bases between. This CDR3 is built from 12 residues. The germline V gene has CDR1 LNHDA and CDR2 SQIVND (reference sequence). The CDR3 sequence is CASSRLTDTQYF. CDR3 DNA sequence: TGTGCCAGTAGTCGCCTGACAGATACGCAGTATTTT.

The chain joins TRBV2 to TRBJ1-4; possibly TRBD1 for D (6 bases). With 10 bases removed from V and 2 bases from J, the gap between germline ends came to 11 bases. CDR1 and CDR2 from the germline V gene are SNHLY and FYNNEI. CDR3 length: 13 residues. The CDR3 region is CATGAPTNEKLFF. The CDR3 coding sequence is TGTGCCACAGGGGCCCCGACTAATGAAAAACTGTTTTTT. Full variable domain (remainder filled in from reference TRBV2 and TRBJ1-4): EPEVTQTPSHQVTQMGQEVILRCVPISNHLYFYWYRQILGQKVEFLVSFYNNEISEKSEIFDDQFSVERPDGSNFTLKIRSTKLEDSAMYFCATGAPTNEKLFFGSGTQLSVL.

The chain carries TRBV7-6 and TRBJ2-3, with 15 bases aligning to TRBD2. The V gene end was trimmed by 4 bases and the J gene end by 4 bases; junction bases not matched to a gene: 6. This CDR3 is built from 17 residues. Germline values: CDR1 SGHVS, CDR2 FNYEAQ. The CDR3 DNA reads TGTGCCAGCAGCTGGACTAGCGGGGGGGCGGAGGCAGATACGCAGTATTTT. As protein: CASSWTSGGAEADTQYF.

This clone was recorded a few times. V is TRBV6-2 or TRBV6-3 and J is TRBJ2-1, with 11 bases identical to TRBD2. The CDR3 spans 16 residues. Trimming at V came to 4 bases and at J to 7 bases, leaving 9 bases not matched to a gene. The germline V gene has CDR1 MNHEY and CDR2 SVGEGT. The CDR3 DNA reads TGTGCCAGCAGTTCGCCTAGCGGGGGGCCGGGGAATGAGCAGTTCTTC. Translated, it gives CASSSPSGGPGNEQFF.

The chain recombines TRBV6-5 with TRBJ1-6; D not resolved. Per the germline V gene, CDR1 is MNHEY and CDR2 is SVGAGI. Trimming took off 0 bases at V and 10 bases at J, with 10 bases between the two ends. The CDR3 runs to 14 residues. CDR3 amino acids: CASSYSEGGSPLHF. In nucleotides, the CDR3 is TGTGCCAGCAGTTACTCGGAGGGCGGATCACCCCTCCACTTT.

This clone was observed a few times. The chain uses TRBV4-1 and TRBJ2-5, with D possibly matching TRBD2 (6 bases). The CDR3 is made up of 13 amino acids. Germline CDR1 and CDR2: MGHRA and YSYEKL. V lost 3 bases and J 1 base, leaving 6 bases between the germline ends. The CDR3 DNA is TGCGCCAGCAGCCACGGGAGCCAAGAGACCCAGTACTTC. This encodes CASSHGSQETQYF.

CDR3 residues: CASRQANYGYTF. The CDR3 DNA is TGTGCCAGCAGACAGGCTAACTATGGCTACACCTTC. The chain recombines TRBV28 with TRBJ1-2; tentatively, D is TRBD1 (5 bases). The V gene's germline CDR1 is MDHEN and CDR2 SYDVKM. The CDR3 contains 12 residues. V lost 6 bases, J lost 0 bases, and 5 bases lay in between.

This clone was picked up one time. The chain recombines TRBV6-5 with TRBJ1-6; weak D call: TRBD1 (6 bases). In germline, CDR1 is MNHEY, CDR2 SVGAGI. The CDR3 has 15 residues. V was trimmed by 6 bases and J by 7 bases, leaving 16 bases between them. CDR3 protein: CASRKQGVGNSPLHF. The CDR3 DNA reads as TGTGCCAGCAGGAAACAGGGAGTTGGCAATTCACCCCTCCACTTT.

The chain joins TRBV29-1 to TRBJ2-7, with 7 nucleotides matching TRBD1. With V trimmed by 3 bases and J by 2 bases, 1 base remained unmatched. Germline CDR1 is SQVTM and CDR2 is ANQGSEA. The CDR3 is made up of 12 amino acids. The CDR3 coding sequence is TGCAGCGTTGAGCAGGGGGCCTACGAGCAGTACTTC. Amino acid sequence: CSVEQGAYEQYF.

The V and J genes are TRBV18 and TRBJ1-4, with no clear D. V was pared by 3 bases and J by 6 bases, with 14 bases between. This CDR3 is 15 amino acids long. Looked up from germline, CDR1 is KGHSH and CDR2 is LQKENI. The CDR3 is CASSPNPGGYEKLFF. The DNA for the CDR3 is TGTGCCAGCTCACCCAACCCAGGAGGGTATGAAAAACTGTTTTTT.

The CDR3 loop reads CASSLDRGYTEAFF. The CDR3 region has the DNA TGTGCCAGCAGTCTGGACAGGGGTTACACTGAAGCTTTCTTT. The chain has TRBV28 and TRBJ1-1, with 9 nucleotides matching TRBD1. The CDR3 runs 14 residues. V lost 5 bases and J lost 3; bases outside the gene matches: 4. The germline CDR1 and CDR2 sequences are MDHEN and SYDVKM.

The chain has TRBV18 and TRBJ2-1, with 10 bases aligning to TRBD2. The CDR3 has 15 amino acids. The junction had 5 bases not matched to a gene; V was cut back by 3 bases and J by 6 bases. Germline V gives CDR1 KGHSH, CDR2 LQKENI. The CDR3 protein is CASSPSSGSFNEQFF. The CDR3 region has the DNA TGTGCCAGCTCACCCTCTAGCGGGAGCTTCAATGAGCAGTTCTTC. The full variable domain, in which reference TRBV18 and TRBJ2-1 provide the parts outside the CDR3, is NAGVMQNPRHLVRRRGQEARLRCSPMKGHSHVYWYRQLPEEGLKFMVYLQKENIIDESGMPKERFSAEFPKEGPSILRIQQVVRGDSAAYFCASSPSSGSFNEQFFGPGTRLTVL.

The V call is TRBV13, the J call TRBJ2-1, with 12 bases identical to TRBD2. Trimming cost V 5 bases and J 6 bases; bases outside gene matches: 5. Germline CDR1 and CDR2: PRHDT and FYEKMQ (reference sequence). This CDR3 contains 15 residues. The CDR3 DNA follows: TGTGCCAGCAGCCAAACTAGCGGGAGGACCAATGAGCAGTTCTTC. Amino acid sequence: CASSQTSGRTNEQFF.

This chain connects TRBV30 to TRBJ1-1, with 7 bases that match TRBD1. The CDR3 has 13 amino acids. CDR1 and CDR2 from the germline V gene are GTSNPN and SVGIG (reference sequence). J lost 4 bases, V lost 5 bases, and 7 bases had no gene match. The chain's CDR3 is CAWETGVGTEAFF. The CDR3 nucleotides read TGTGCCTGGGAAACAGGGGTGGGCACTGAAGCTTTCTTT.

J is TRBJ2-1 and V is TRBV10-3, with D maybe TRBD2 (6 bases). Looked up from germline, CDR1 is ENHRY and CDR2 is SYGVKD. The length of the CDR3 is 13 residues. V gave up 8 bases and J gave up 5 bases, with 13 bases separating them. CDR3 DNA: TGTGCCATCGGAGGGCCTTGGAACAATGAGCAGTTCTTC. Translating it yields CAIGGPWNNEQFF.

The rearrangement links TRBV9 to TRBJ2-3; a possible D gene is TRBD2 (5 bases). The ends were cut back, 0 bases at V and 10 bases at J, with 12 bases in the middle. CDR1 is SGDLS, CDR2 YYNGEE, per germline. There are 13 residues in the CDR3. This chain's CDR3 is CASSVEGWEPQYF. The DNA of the CDR3 is TGTGCCAGCAGCGTAGAGGGTTGGGAGCCGCAGTATTTT.

The rearrangement links TRBV3-1 (or the pseudogene TRBV3-2) to TRBJ1-1; D might be TRBD1 (5 bases). V was pared by 0 bases and J by 4 bases, with 12 bases between. Per germline, CDR1 LGHDT and CDR2 YNNKEL (reference sequence). This CDR3 is 15 amino acids long. The DNA of the CDR3 is TGTGCCAGCAGCCAAGATTGGGCGGGGGGCACTGAAGCTTTCTTT. Protein product: CASSQDWAGGTEAFF.

The rearrangement joins TRBV30 to TRBJ1-5; 7 nucleotides align to TRBD1. This CDR3 has 14 amino acids. Losses at the gene ends were 1 base for V and 3 bases for J; bases not matched to a gene: 3. Germline V CDR1 and CDR2: GTSNPN, SVGIG (reference sequence). The CDR3, as DNA: TGTGCCTGGAGTGCGGGACAGATCAATCAGCCCCAGCATTTT. It is translated as CAWSAGQINQPQHF. Complete variable domain (other parts from reference TRBV30 and TRBJ1-5): SQTIHQWPATLVQPVGSPLSLECTVEGTSNPNLYWYRQAAGRGLQLLFYSVGIGQISSEVPQNLSASRPQDRQFILSSKKLLLSDSGFYLCAWSAGQINQPQHFGDGTRLSIL.

The V and J genes are TRBV19 and TRBJ2-1; 7 bases are shared with TRBD1. CDR1 LNHDA and CDR2 SQIVND come from the germline V gene (reference sequence). Germline trimming cut 7 bases from V and 0 bases from J; bases unmatched to any gene: 3. The CDR3 spans 14 residues. The CDR3 DNA follows: TGTGCCAGTACCCCAGGGGGCTCCTACAATGAGCAGTTCTTC. This gives the protein CASTPGGSYNEQFF.

The CDR3 sequence: CASSHEGNSPLHF. CDR3 in DNA: TGTGCCAGCAGCCATGAGGGGAATTCACCCCTCCACTTT. V gene TRBV11-2 combines with J gene TRBJ1-6, with D maybe TRBD1 (5 bases). V lost 5 bases to trimming and J lost 7 bases, with 9 bases between them. CDR3 length equals 13 residues. Germline CDR1 reads SGHAT; CDR2 reads FQNNGV.

The chain uses TRBV4-3 and TRBJ1-2; D gene unclear. V was clipped by 0 bases and J by 2 bases, with 16 bases between them. Per the germline V gene, CDR1 is LGHNA and CDR2 is YSLEER. The CDR3 has 17 amino acids. The CDR3: CASSQDRSLFTNYGYTF. Written as DNA, the CDR3 is TGCGCCAGCAGCCAAGATCGGAGTCTCTTTACCAACTATGGCTACACCTTC.